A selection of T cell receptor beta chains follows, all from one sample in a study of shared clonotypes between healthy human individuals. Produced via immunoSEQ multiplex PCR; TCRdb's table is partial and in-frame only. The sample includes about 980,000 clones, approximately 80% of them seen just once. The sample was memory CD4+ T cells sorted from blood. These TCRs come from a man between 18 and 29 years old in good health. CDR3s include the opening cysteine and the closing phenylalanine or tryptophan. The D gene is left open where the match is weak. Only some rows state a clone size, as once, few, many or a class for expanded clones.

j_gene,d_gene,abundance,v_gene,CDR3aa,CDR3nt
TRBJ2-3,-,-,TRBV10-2,CASSESGRETGEDTQYF,TGCGCCAGCAGTGAGTCGGGGAGGGAGACAGGGGAAGATACGCAGTATTTT
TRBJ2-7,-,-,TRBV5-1,CASSLRTGSSYEQYF,TGCGCCAGCAGCTTACGGACTGGGAGCTCCTACGAGCAGTACTTC
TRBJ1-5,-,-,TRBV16,CASSQSNQPQHF,TGTGCCAGCAGCCAGTCGAATCAGCCCCAGCATTTT
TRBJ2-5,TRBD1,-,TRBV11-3,CASSEQGEETQYF,TGTGCCAGCAGCGAACAGGGGGAAGAGACCCAGTACTTC
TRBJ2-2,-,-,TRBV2,CATGLTNTGELFF,TGTGCCACTGGACTGACGAACACCGGGGAGCTGTTTTTT
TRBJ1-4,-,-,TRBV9,CASSVEGNGGPYEKLFF,TGTGCCAGCAGCGTAGAAGGGAACGGGGGGCCTTATGAAAAACTGTTTTTT
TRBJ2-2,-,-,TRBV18,CASSPAQAGTGELFF,TGTGCCAGCTCACCGGCACAGGCCGGAACCGGGGAGCTGTTTTTT
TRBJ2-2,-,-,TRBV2,CASSQWRNTGELFF,TGTGCCAGCAGTCAGTGGCGGAACACCGGGGAGCTGTTTTTT
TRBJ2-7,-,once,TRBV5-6,CASSLDRHSYEQYF,TGTGCCAGCAGCTTGGACAGACACTCCTACGAGCAGTACTTC
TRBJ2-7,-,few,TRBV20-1,CSARTFEQYF,TGCAGTGCGCGTACGTTCGAGCAGTACTTC
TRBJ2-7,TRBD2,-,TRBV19,CASSIGGLAGGYEQYF,TGTGCCAGTAGTATCGGGGGACTAGCGGGAGGCTACGAGCAGTACTTC
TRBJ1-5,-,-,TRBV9,CASSAGHLNQPQHF,TGTGCCAGCAGCGCGGGACACCTGAATCAGCCCCAGCATTTT
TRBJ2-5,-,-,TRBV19,CASSIPGKETQYF,TGTGCCAGTAGTATACCAGGGAAAGAGACCCAGTACTTC